Listed below are T cell receptor beta chains from one sample, sequenced in a study of post-analysis software for immune sequencing data. TCRdb fed the PCR reads into MiXCR, producing one record per CDR3 protein. Of under 900,000 distinct CDR3 sequences listed, roughly 50% were seen once; the top ten hold approximately 4.2%. Sequencing was performed on blood. Receptors were obtained from a girl aged 10-17 years with multiple sclerosis. CDR3s include the opening cysteine and the closing phenylalanine or tryptophan. D genes are given only for firm matches. Clone size appears in some rows only: once, few, many, or a class for an expanded clone.

CDR3nt | CDR3aa | abundance | v_gene | d_gene | j_gene
TGTGCCTGGAACACGGGAAAGGTTCCCAATCAGCCCCAGCATTTT | CAWNTGKVPNQPQHF | . | TRBV30 | . | TRBJ1-5
TGCAGTGCTAGGACGCAGGGTTTAACAGATACGCAGTATTTT | CSARTQGLTDTQYF | few | TRBV20-1 | . | TRBJ2-3
TGTGCCACCGTAAGACTAGCGGGGGCTGGGGCCAACGTCCTGACTTTC | CATVRLAGAGANVLTF | . | TRBV7-8 | TRBD2 | TRBJ2-6
TGTGCCAGCAGTTTACACGGCGGTTCCTACGAGCAGTACTTC | CASSLHGGSYEQYF | . | TRBV12-3/TRBV12-4 | . | TRBJ2-7
TGCAGCGTTGTTGTAGGGGTCGAGCAGTACTTC | CSVVVGVEQYF | few | TRBV29-1 | . | TRBJ2-7
TGTGCCAGCAGCTCCGTAGGGACAGGGGGCAGACAGCCCCAGCATTTT | CASSSVGTGGRQPQHF | once | TRBV12-3/TRBV12-4 | TRBD1 | TRBJ1-5
TGCAGCGTTGGACTAGCGGGAGGGGGGTTCTTC | CSVGLAGGGFF | . | TRBV29-1 | TRBD2 | TRBJ2-1
TGTGCCACCGACCTTCCCGGACAGGGCCATGGCTACACCTTC | CATDLPGQGHGYTF | few | TRBV6-2/TRBV6-3 | TRBD1 | TRBJ1-2
TGCAGTGCTAGCCGACAGGGAGGGAGGAATGAGCAGTTCTTC | CSASRQGGRNEQFF | . | TRBV20-1 | . | TRBJ2-1
TGCGCCAGCAGCTCCACAGGGGGCAAGTACGAGCAGTACTTC | CASSSTGGKYEQYF | few | TRBV5-1 | TRBD1 | TRBJ2-7
TGCAGTGCTAGGGCTAGCCAACGCAAAGAGACCCAGTACTTC | CSARASQRKETQYF | few | TRBV20-1 | . | TRBJ2-5
TGCGCCAGCAGCTTGGGGAGCGCCTACTCTAACTATGGCTACACCTTC | CASSLGSAYSNYGYTF | few | TRBV5-1 | . | TRBJ1-2